What follows describes a single TCR beta chain. What it binds is not known. These data originate in a study of T cell repertoires in cytomegalovirus infection. Points from the study as a whole: HLA-C-restricted CMV-specific TCR beta clonotypes were dominant in the ex vivo response.

Germline V gene data show CDR1 as LNHNV and CDR2 as YYDKDF (reference sequence). There are 13 residues in the CDR3. Trimming removed 8 bases from V and 7 bases from J, with 15 bases in between. TCRdb fed the reads into MiXCR, producing one record per CDR3 protein. The sample includes fewer than 350,000 distinct CDR3 sequences, around a sixth of them seen just once. This clonotype originated in a human donor in good health (CMV status not recorded). Some clones in this sample may be carry-over from other donors' samples. The genes are TRBV15 and TRBJ1-5; tentative D call: TRBD1 (5 bases). The sample taken for sequencing was PBMCs. This CDR3 reads CATATGGSQPQHF. The CDR3, as DNA: TGTGCCACCGCCACCGGGGGTTCCCAGCCCCAGCATTTT.